This T cell receptor beta chain was sequenced for a study of T-cell memory formation after mild COVID-19. The germline CDR1 and CDR2 sequences are SGHTA and FQGNSA. CDR3 length equals 14 residues. V was pared by 8 bases and J by 7 bases, with 20 bases between. Each CDR3 protein gets one entry after TCRdb re-called the 5' RACE reads with MiXCR. Of 250,000 to 350,000 distinct CDR3 sequences listed, less than 20% are singletons. The chain joins TRBV7-2 to TRBJ2-5, with D perhaps TRBD2 (5 bases). Sequenced input: PBMCs or a T cell subset sorted from them (not recorded which). This clonotype was sampled from a man between 18 and 29 years old who had mild COVID-19 (a few samples of this study predate the infection). Cell type and time point are not known. This chain's CDR3 is CASARGPRTGTQYF. The CDR3 DNA reads TGTGCCAGCGCCAGAGGGCCCAGAACGGGGACCCAGTACTTC.